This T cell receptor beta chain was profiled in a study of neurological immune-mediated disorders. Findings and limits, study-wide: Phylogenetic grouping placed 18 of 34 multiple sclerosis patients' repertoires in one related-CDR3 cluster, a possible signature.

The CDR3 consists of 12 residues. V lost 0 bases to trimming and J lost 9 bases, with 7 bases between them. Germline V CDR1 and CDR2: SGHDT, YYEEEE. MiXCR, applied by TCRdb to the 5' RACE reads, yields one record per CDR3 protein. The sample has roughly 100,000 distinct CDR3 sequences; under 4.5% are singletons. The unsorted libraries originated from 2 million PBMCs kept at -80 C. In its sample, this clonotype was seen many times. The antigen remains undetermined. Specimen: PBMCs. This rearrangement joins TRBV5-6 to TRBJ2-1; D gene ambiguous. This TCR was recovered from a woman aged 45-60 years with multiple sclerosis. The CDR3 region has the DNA TGTGCCAGCAGCTTGGCCCCCGGTGAGCAGTTCTTC. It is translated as CASSLAPGEQFF.